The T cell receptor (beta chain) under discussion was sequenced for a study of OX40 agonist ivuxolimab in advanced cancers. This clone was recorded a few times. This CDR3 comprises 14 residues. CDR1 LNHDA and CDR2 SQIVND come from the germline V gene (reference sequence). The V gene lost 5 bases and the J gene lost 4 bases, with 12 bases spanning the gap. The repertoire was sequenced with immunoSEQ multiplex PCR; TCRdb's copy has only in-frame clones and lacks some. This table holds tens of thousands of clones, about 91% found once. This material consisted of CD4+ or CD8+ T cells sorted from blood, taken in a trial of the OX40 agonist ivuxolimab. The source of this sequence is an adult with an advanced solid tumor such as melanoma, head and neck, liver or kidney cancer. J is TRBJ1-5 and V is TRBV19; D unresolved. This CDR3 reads CASSPSDWNQPQHF. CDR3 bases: TGTGCCAGTAGTCCATCGGACTGGAATCAGCCCCAGCATTTT.